The 9 T cell receptor beta chains given below trace back to one sample, sequenced in a study of T cell responses to AZD1222 COVID-19 vaccine. The table came from immunoSEQ multiplex PCR; TCRdb's copy has only in-frame clones and leaves some out. The table includes 97,000 or so clones, roughly 92% detected once. The sample was peripheral blood, taken 28 days after the second AZD1222 dose. Every receptor here comes from an adult who received the AZD1222 COVID-19 vaccine.

V gene TRBV20-1 combines with J gene TRBJ1-2, with a weak D call TRBD1 (5 bases). The V end was cut by 3 bases, the J end by 0 bases, with 14 bases between. The CDR3 covers 15 residues. From germline, CDR1 is DFQATT and CDR2 SNEGSKA (reference sequence). The CDR3 DNA is TGCAGTGCTAGTGGCGGGGGAAAAGCTAACTATGGCTACACCTTC. Translated: CSASGGGKANYGYTF.

The rearrangement joins TRBV18 to TRBJ1-3; unclear D gene. Trimming took off 0 bases at V and 1 base at J, with 4 bases between the two ends. The CDR3 runs 14 residues. Germline-derived CDR1 and CDR2 are KGHSH and LQKENI. As DNA, the CDR3 is TGTGCCAGCTCACCACCGCAGTCTGGAAACACCATATATTTT. It encodes CASSPPQSGNTIYF.

The chain carries TRBV6-1 and TRBJ2-1, with 10 bases identical to TRBD1. The CDR3 totals 16 residues. V dropped 3 bases and J dropped 8; count of bases not matched to a gene: 10. Germline V lookup: CDR1 MNHNS, CDR2 SASEGT. As DNA, the CDR3 is TGTGCCAGCAGTGAGAACCCGGGGACAGGGGTGGATGAGCAGTTCTTC. Amino acid sequence: CASSENPGTGVDEQFF.

This rearrangement joins TRBV28 to TRBJ1-1, with a tentative D call TRBD1 (5 bases). The V end was cut by 3 bases, the J end by 7 bases, with 9 bases between. CDR3 size: 12 residues. Germline V gene lookup returns CDR1 MDHEN and CDR2 SYDVKM. The CDR3 here is CASSFGRVEAFF. The CDR3 bases are TGTGCCAGCAGTTTCGGCAGGGTTGAAGCTTTCTTT.

This clone was seen a handful of times. The chain combines TRBV10-2 with TRBJ1-1; no reliable D call. V lost 0 bases, J lost 1 base, and 12 bases lay in between. CDR1 and CDR2 from the germline V gene are WSHSY and SAAADI. The CDR3 extends over 16 amino acids. CDR3 amino acids: CASSESSEGTNTEAFF. The CDR3 DNA reads TGCGCCAGCAGTGAGTCTTCCGAGGGCACGAACACTGAAGCTTTCTTT.

The chain carries TRBV6-5 and TRBJ1-5, with TRBD1 matching over 8 bases. The germline gives CDR1 MNHEY, CDR2 SVGAGI. The CDR3 has 15 amino acids. The J segment lost 1 base and the V segment lost 8 bases, leaving 7 bases of the junction unmatched. The DNA for the CDR3 is TGTGCCAGCCAACTCGGGACAGGAAGCAATCAGCCCCAGCATTTT. Protein product: CASQLGTGSNQPQHF.

This chain links TRBV7-3 with TRBJ2-1; tentatively, D is TRBD2 (5 bases). The CDR3 runs 16 residues. The ends were cut back, 2 bases at V and 0 bases at J, with 11 bases in the middle. Germline V gene sequence: CDR1 SGHTA, CDR2 FQGTGA. CDR3 residues: CASSLLGGSSYNEQFF. The CDR3, as DNA: TGTGCCAGCAGCTTATTAGGTGGGAGCTCCTACAATGAGCAGTTCTTC. Full variable domain (outside the CDR3, taken from reference TRBV7-3 and TRBJ2-1): GAGVSQTPSNKVTEKGKYVELRCDPISGHTALYWYRQSLGQGPEFLIYFQGTGAADDSGLPNDRFFAVRPEGSVSTLKIQRTERGDSAVYLCASSLLGGSSYNEQFFGPGTRLTVL.

In its sample, this clone was seen a few times. The rearrangement uses TRBV6-5 and TRBJ1-6; possible D gene TRBD1, 6 bases. Germline values: CDR1 MNHEY, CDR2 SVGAGI. V was shortened by 7 bases and J by 7 bases, with 14 bases between the two germline ends. The CDR3 is 14 amino acids. DNA of the CDR3: TGTGCCAGCAATGTGGGGGCTGGAAATTCACCCCTCCACTTT. Its translation: CASNVGAGNSPLHF.

The gene calls are TRBV6-5 and TRBJ2-3, with D perhaps matching TRBD1 or TRBD2 (5 bases each). The germline V and J ends were trimmed by 8 bases and 0 bases, with 15 bases remaining between them. The CDR3 runs 15 residues. Germline CDR1 reads MNHEY; CDR2 reads SVGAGI. The CDR3 bases are TGTGCCAGCCGCTGGGACGCAGATAGCACAGATACGCAGTATTTT. Amino acids: CASRWDADSTDTQYF.